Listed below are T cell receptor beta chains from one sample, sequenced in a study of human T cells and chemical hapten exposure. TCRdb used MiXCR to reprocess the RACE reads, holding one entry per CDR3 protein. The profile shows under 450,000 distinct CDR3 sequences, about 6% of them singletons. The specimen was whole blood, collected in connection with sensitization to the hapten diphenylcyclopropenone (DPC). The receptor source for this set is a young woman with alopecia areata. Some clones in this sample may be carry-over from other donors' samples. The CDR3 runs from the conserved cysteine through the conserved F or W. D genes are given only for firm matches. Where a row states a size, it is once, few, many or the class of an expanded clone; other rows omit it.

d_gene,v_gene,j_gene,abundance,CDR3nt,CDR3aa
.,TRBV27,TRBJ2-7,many,TGTGCCAGCAGGGAGCGCTACGAGCAGTACTTC,CASRERYEQYF
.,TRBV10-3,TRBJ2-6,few,TGTGCCATCAGTGTATCCGACTCTGGGGCCAACGTCCTGACTTTC,CAISVSDSGANVLTF
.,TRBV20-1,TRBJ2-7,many,TGCAGTGCTAGCGCACGTACTTCCTACGAGCAGTACTTC,CSASARTSYEQYF
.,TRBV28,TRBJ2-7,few,TGTGCCAGCAGTTTAAGGGCGAGGGGCACCTCCTCCTACGAGCAGTACTTC,CASSLRARGTSSYEQYF
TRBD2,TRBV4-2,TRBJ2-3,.,TGTGCCAGCAGCCAAGATGGGACTAGCGGCCCAGATACGCAGTATTTT,CASSQDGTSGPDTQYF
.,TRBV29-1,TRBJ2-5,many,TGCAGCGTTGAAGTGACAGAGACCCAGTACTTC,CSVEVTETQYF
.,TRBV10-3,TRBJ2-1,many,TGTGCCATCAGTGAGGATGCTTTTGGAACGGGGTTTAATGAGCAGTTCTTC,CAISEDAFGTGFNEQFF
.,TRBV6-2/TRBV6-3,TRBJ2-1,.,TGTGCCAGCAGCAACAGGGTCTACAATGAGCAGTTCTTC,CASSNRVYNEQFF
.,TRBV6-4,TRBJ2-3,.,TGTGCCAGCAGAGAACAGGCTAGCACAGATACGCAGTATTTT,CASREQASTDTQYF
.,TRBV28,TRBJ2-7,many,TGTGCCAGCAGCCGCCACACCGGCTACGAGCAGTACTTC,CASSRHTGYEQYF
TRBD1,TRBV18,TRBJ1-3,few,TGTGCCAGCTCACCACCAACAGGGGAACGAAACACCATATATTTT,CASSPPTGERNTIYF
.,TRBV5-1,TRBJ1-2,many,TGCGCCAGCAGCTTGGCTCGGACAGACAGTCCATATCTGGGCTACACCTTC,CASSLARTDSPYLGYTF
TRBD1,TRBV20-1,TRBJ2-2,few,TGCAGTGCTAGAAAAGACAGGGGAATCACCGGGGAGCTGTTTTTT,CSARKDRGITGELFF
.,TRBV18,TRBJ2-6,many,TGTGCCAGCTCCCCGGTCTCGGGAACCACTGGGGCCAACGTCCTGACTTTC,CASSPVSGTTGANVLTF
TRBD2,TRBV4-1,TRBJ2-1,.,TGCGCCAGCAGCCTTCCCCGGCGGGGGGCATCCTACAATGAGCAGTTCTTC,CASSLPRRGASYNEQFF
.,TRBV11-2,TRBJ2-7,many,TGTGCCAGCAGCCCGGATACTAGGGACGAGCAGTACTTC,CASSPDTRDEQYF
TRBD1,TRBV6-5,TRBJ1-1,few,TGTGCCAGCAGTGGAGATACAGGGGGCACTGAAGCTTTCTTT,CASSGDTGGTEAFF
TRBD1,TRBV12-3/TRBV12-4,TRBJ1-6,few,TGTGCCAGCAGTTTTCAGGGGGGCTCGGGCTCACCCCTCCACTTT,CASSFQGGSGSPLHF
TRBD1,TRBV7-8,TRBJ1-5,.,TGTGCCAGCAGCTCGGCCAATCTCAGGGGGCGGGCGGGCAATCAGCCCCAGCATTTT,CASSSANLRGRAGNQPQHF
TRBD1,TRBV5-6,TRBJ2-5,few,TGTGCCAGCAGTTTGGGCCCGGGACAGACACAAGAGACCCAGTACTTC,CASSLGPGQTQETQYF
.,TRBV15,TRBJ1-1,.,TGTGCCACCAGCAGAGATATGATCAGCGGGACCGAAGCTTTCTTT,CATSRDMISGTEAFF
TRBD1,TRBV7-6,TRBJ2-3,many,TGTGCCAGCAGCTTCCCCGGACAGGGAGATTCAGATACGCAGTATTTT,CASSFPGQGDSDTQYF
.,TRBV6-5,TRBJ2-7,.,TGTGCCAGCAGAAAGGGGGGATCCTCCTACGAGCAGTACTTC,CASRKGGSSYEQYF
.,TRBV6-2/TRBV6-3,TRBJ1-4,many,TGTGCCAGCAGTTCACGTGCAGGCGGCGAAAAACTGTTTTTT,CASSSRAGGEKLFF
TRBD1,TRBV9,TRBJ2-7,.,TGTGCCAGCAGCGCCCGGGACAGACATTACGAGCAGTACTTC,CASSARDRHYEQYF
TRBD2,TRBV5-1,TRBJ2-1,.,TGCGCCAGCAGCTTGAATCTAGCGGGCTCCTACAATGAGCAGTTCTTC,CASSLNLAGSYNEQFF
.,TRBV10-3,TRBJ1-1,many,TGTGCCATCACTCCGGGCCGGGGTACTGAAGCTTTCTTT,CAITPGRGTEAFF
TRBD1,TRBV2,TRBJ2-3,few,TGTGCCAGCAGCCGGGACAGGTCTAGCACAGATACGCAGTATTTT,CASSRDRSSTDTQYF
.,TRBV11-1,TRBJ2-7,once,TGTGCCAGCAGCTTAGACGTCGGCTCCTACGAGCAGTACTTC,CASSLDVGSYEQYF
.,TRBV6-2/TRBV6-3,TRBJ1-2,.,TGTGCCAGCAGTCCGCAGGGACGAAGCTATGGCTACACCTTC,CASSPQGRSYGYTF
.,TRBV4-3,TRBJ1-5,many,TGCGCCAGCAGCCAAGTTTCAGGAGTCAATCAGCCCCAGCATTTT,CASSQVSGVNQPQHF
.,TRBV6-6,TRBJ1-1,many,TGTGCCAGCAGCCTTACCCTAAATCGGCCGAACACTGAAGCTTTCTTT,CASSLTLNRPNTEAFF
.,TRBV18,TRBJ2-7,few,TGTGCCAGCTCCCCTGCAGGGGTCGGCTACGAGCAGTACTTC,CASSPAGVGYEQYF
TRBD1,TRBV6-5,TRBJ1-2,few,TGTGCCAGCAGTTACGGCAGGGGGCGGCCCTTGTATGGCTACACCTTC,CASSYGRGRPLYGYTF
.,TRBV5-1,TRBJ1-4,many,TGCGCCAGCAGCTTGGGACAGCGAAATGAAAAACTGTTTTTT,CASSLGQRNEKLFF
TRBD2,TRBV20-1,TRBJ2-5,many,TGCAGTGCCATGCTAGCGGGGTCCGGGTCCCAGTACTTC,CSAMLAGSGSQYF
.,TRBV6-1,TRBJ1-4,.,TGTGCCAGCGGGCGGGCTAATGAAAAAGTGTTTTTT,CASGRANEKVFF
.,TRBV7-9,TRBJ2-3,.,TGTGCCAGCAGCGCGGAGGGCGATACGCAGTATTTT,CASSAEGDTQYF
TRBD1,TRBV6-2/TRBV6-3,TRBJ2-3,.,TGTGCCAGCAGTTACTACCGGGACAGGGGAGATACGCAGTATTTT,CASSYYRDRGDTQYF
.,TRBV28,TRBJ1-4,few,TGTGCCAGCAGTTTAGGGGGCTGGGAAAAACTGTTTTTT,CASSLGGWEKLFF
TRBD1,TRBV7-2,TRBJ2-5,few,TGTGCCAGCAGCTTAGTTGGGACAGGCCAAGAGACCCAGTACTTC,CASSLVGTGQETQYF
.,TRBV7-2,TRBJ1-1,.,TGTGCCAGCAGCTTGAACACAGGTTCTGAAGCTTTCTTT,CASSLNTGSEAFF
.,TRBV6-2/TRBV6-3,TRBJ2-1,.,TGTGCCAGCTCTCCGGGACACTTGTTTGGGCAGTTCTTC,CASSPGHLFGQFF
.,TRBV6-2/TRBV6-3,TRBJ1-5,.,TGTGCCAGCACCCACCAGGCATATCAGCCCCAGCATTTT,CASTHQAYQPQHF
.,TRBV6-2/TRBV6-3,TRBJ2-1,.,TGTGCCAGCAGTTACTCCAGCCGTGGGAATGAGCAGTTCTTC,CASSYSSRGNEQFF
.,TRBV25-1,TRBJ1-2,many,TGTGCCAGCAGTGAATATTCTCAGTATGGCTACACCTTC,CASSEYSQYGYTF
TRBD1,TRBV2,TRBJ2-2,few,TGTGCCAGCACCCCGGGACAGGCGTACACCGGGGAGCTGTTTTTT,CASTPGQAYTGELFF
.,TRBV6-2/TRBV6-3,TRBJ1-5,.,TGTGCCAGCAGTTATTCCTACAGGGATAGCAATCAGCCCCAGCATTTT,CASSYSYRDSNQPQHF
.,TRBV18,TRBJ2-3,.,TGTGCCAGCTCCCATAAGGGGAGCGGAGAAGATACGCAGTATTTT,CASSHKGSGEDTQYF
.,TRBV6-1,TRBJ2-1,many,TGTGCCAGCAGTGAAGAGGCCGGGGGCTCCTACAATGAGCAGTTCTTC,CASSEEAGGSYNEQFF